Sequencing of this T cell receptor (beta chain) was carried out in a study of blood T cell repertoires in COVID-19. Across the study: The analysed material was cDNA or gDNA that came from T cells, B-cell-depleted T cells, or PBMCs.

V dropped 3 bases and J dropped 0; count of bases not matched to a gene: 18. Per the germline V gene, CDR1 is SGHKS and CDR2 is YYEKEE (reference sequence). This CDR3 is built from 20 residues. The repertoire was sequenced with immunoSEQ multiplex PCR; TCRdb's copy has only in-frame clones and lacks some. This table has some 240,000 clones, around nine tenths appearing once. The V and J genes are TRBV5-5 and TRBJ1-2; 9 bases are shared with TRBD1. The source of this sequence is a man in his sixties with COVID-19, enrolled during active disease. Sequenced material: peripheral blood. The CDR3 sequence is CASSWTVTGTGLRANYGYTF. The CDR3 DNA reads as TGTGCCAGCAGCTGGACTGTAACCGGGACAGGGCTCCGAGCTAACTATGGCTACACCTTC.